The present entry profiles one TCR beta chain with its context. Its antigen remains undetermined. Within one base of it there is no much larger clone, and no base qualities were kept. CDR3 length: 15 amino acids, cysteine to phenylalanine. Only the CDR3 region is kept as DNA, spanning 45 bases read in frame from base 1. The germline V gene specifies MNHEY as CDR1 and SVGAGI as CDR2. Trimmed from V: 7 bases; trimmed from J: 0 bases; junction bases lacking a gene match: 6. This record belongs to a study of blood T cell repertoires in COVID-19 (dated by TCRdb to 2020 to 2021). Concerning the study at large: Collaborator samples came from the United States, Italy and Spain and covered acute and convalescent phases of COVID-19. The prospective study material was composed of cDNA or gDNA derived from T cells, B-cell-depleted T cells, or PBMCs. The repertoires were made available in a free public database intended to serve as a resource for research on the immune response to SARS-CoV-2. The sample metadata nearly always contained a de-identified subject ID, COVID-19 status, age in years and sex. Subjects who had been exposed to COVID-19, were actively infected with it, or had recovered from it provided the deeply sampled blood TCRbeta repertoires that made up the dataset. Samples came from the ongoing ImmuneRACE study (first 160 participants) plus 1,254 subjects from 6 global collaborators. Where available, HLA class I and class II types were obtained from metadata supplied by the sample provider rather than from assay-based typing.

Another Seattle source contributed samples from volunteer blood donors who had recovered from COVID-19. Whole blood was collected in K2EDTA tubes by collaborating institutions according to the institutions' own protocols. For TCRbeta analysis, collaborator samples were shipped as frozen whole blood, as isolated PBMCs, or as DNA extracted from either sample type. The paper as a whole reports these results and caveats: The quantity of clinical and demographic metadata differed by source and by participant and was supplied without curation.

TCRbeta CDR3 regions were amplified from genomic DNA using the immunoSEQ Assay, a bias-controlled multiplex PCR. For the original study's pipeline: Nucleated cell counts per sample were estimated from amplification of reference gene primers within the assay. Sequence reads were collapsed and filtered to measure the absolute abundance of every unique TCRbeta CDR3 rearrangement. For each sample, productive Simpson clonality was calculated as the square root of Simpson's diversity index across productive rearrangements. In TCRdb, the immuneACCESS table is reduced to in-frame sequences with V and J assigned. These tables do not hold every clone; where another copy was compared, an unresolved V gene accounts for under half, and the others remain unexplained. That table furnishes V, J and clone size, whereas the DNA furnished D and trimming. The sample table lists some 200,000 clones, 80% to 85% of them with a count of one. The ten largest make up 5% to 6.5% of the sample.

Input material: peripheral blood. The rearranged segments are TRBV6-5 and TRBJ2-3, and 8 junction bases match TRBD2. The sequence was collected from a woman between 55 and 75 years old who had recovered from COVID-19. The DNA reads TGTGCCAGCATGTTAGCGGGGCTTAGCACAGATACGCAGTATTTT. Translated, it gives CASMLAGLSTDTQYF.